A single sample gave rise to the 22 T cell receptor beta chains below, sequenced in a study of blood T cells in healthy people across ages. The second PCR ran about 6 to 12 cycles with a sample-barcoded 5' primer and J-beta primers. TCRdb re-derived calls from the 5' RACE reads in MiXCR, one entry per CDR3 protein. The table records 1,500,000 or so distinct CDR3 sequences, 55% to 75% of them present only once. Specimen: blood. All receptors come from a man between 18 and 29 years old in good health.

CDR3 residues: CASSPLRLAGAVSSYNEQFF. For the CDR3, the DNA is TGTGCCAGCTCACCACTGCGACTAGCGGGAGCCGTGAGCTCCTACAATGAGCAGTTCTTC. The rearrangement joins TRBV18 to TRBJ2-1, with TRBD2 matching 12 bases. CDR1 is KGHSH, CDR2 LQKENI, per germline. With 1 base clipped from V and 0 bases from J, the junction kept 10 bases outside the gene matches. This CDR3 has 20 amino acids. Full variable domain (remainder filled in from reference TRBV18 and TRBJ2-1): NAGVMQNPRHLVRRRGQEARLRCSPMKGHSHVYWYRQLPEEGLKFMVYLQKENIIDESGMPKERFSAEFPKEGPSILRIQQVVRGDSAAYFCASSPLRLAGAVSSYNEQFFGPGTRLTVL.

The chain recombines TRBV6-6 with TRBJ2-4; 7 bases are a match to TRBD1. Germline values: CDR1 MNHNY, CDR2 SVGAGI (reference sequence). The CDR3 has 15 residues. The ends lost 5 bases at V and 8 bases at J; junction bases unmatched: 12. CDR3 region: CASSAMTGMGHIQYF. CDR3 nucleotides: TGTGCCAGCAGTGCGATGACAGGGATGGGGCACATTCAGTACTTC.

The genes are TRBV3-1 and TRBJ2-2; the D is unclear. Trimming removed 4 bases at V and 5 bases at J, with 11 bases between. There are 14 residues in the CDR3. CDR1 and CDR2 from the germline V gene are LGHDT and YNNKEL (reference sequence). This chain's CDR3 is CASSRHVGTGELFF. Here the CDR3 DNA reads TGTGCCAGCAGCCGTCACGTGGGGACCGGGGAGCTGTTTTTT.

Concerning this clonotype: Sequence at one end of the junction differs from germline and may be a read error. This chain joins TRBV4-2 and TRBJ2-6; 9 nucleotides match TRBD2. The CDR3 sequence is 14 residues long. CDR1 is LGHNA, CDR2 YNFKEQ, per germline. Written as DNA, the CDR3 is TGTGCCAGCAGACAGACAGCGGGGGGCAACGTCCTGACTTTC. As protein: CASRQTAGGNVLTF.

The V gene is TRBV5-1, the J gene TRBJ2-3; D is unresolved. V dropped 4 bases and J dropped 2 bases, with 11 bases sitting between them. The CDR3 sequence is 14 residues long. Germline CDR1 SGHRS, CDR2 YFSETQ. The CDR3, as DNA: TGCGCCAGCAGCACCCGGGCCACCACAGATACGCAGTATTTT. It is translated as CASSTRATTDTQYF.

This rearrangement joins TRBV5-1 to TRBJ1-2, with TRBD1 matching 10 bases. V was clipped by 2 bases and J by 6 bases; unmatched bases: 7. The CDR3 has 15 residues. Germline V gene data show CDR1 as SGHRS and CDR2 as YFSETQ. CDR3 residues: CASSFNPGQGNGYTF. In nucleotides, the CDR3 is TGCGCCAGCAGCTTTAACCCGGGACAGGGGAATGGCTACACCTTC.

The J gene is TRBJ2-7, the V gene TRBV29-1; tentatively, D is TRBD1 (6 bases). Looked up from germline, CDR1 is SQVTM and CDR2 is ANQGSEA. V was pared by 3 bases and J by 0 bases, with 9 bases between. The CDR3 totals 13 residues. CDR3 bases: TGCAGCGTTGATGGGGGCAACTCCTACGAGCAGTACTTC. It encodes CSVDGGNSYEQYF.

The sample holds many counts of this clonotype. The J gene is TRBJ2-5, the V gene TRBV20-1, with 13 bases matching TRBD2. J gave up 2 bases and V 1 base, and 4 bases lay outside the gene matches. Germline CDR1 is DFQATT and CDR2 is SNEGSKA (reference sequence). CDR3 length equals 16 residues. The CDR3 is CSARGLAGGLQETQYF. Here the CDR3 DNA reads TGCAGTGCTAGAGGACTAGCGGGGGGACTACAAGAGACCCAGTACTTC.

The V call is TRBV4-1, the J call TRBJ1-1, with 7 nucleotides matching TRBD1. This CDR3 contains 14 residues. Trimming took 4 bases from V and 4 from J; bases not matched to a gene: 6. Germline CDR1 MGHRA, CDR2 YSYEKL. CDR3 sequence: CASSRSGGFTEAFF. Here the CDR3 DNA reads TGCGCCAGCAGCCGTTCAGGGGGTTTCACTGAAGCTTTCTTT.

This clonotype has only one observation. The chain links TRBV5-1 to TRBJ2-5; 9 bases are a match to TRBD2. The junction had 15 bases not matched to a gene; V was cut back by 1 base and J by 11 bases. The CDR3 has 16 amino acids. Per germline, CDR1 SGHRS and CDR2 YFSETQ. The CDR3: CASSLTGGGAENEQYF. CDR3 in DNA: TGCGCCAGCAGCTTGACGGGCGGGGGGGCCGAAAATGAGCAGTACTTC.

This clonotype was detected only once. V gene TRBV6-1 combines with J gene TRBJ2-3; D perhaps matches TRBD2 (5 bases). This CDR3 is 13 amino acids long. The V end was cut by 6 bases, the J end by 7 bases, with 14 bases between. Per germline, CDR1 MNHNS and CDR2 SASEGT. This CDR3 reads CASRVTGENTQYF. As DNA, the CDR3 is TGTGCCAGCAGGGTAACTGGGGAGAATACGCAGTATTTT.

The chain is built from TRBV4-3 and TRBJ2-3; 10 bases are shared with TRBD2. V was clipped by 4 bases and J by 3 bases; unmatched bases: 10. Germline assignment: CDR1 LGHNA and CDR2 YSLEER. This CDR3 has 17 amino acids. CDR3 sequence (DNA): TGCGCCAGCAGCCTCCAAGCGGGGGGGCTCGGTACAGATACGCAGTATTTT. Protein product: CASSLQAGGLGTDTQYF.

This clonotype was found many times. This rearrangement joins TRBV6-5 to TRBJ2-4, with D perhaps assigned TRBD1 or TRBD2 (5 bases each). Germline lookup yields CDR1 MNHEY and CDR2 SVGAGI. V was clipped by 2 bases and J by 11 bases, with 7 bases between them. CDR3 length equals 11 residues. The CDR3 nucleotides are TGTGCCAGCAGTTACGTGGGGGTTCAGTACTTC. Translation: CASSYVGVQYF.

The CDR3 sequence is CASSEARDTYNEQFF. In nucleotides, the CDR3 is TGTGCCAGCAGTGAAGCCAGGGACACCTACAATGAGCAGTTCTTC. The chain recombines TRBV6-1 with TRBJ2-1; possibly TRBD1 for D (6 bases). V dropped 0 bases and J dropped 2 bases, with 8 bases sitting between them. This CDR3 is 15 amino acids long. Germline assignment: CDR1 MNHNS and CDR2 SASEGT.

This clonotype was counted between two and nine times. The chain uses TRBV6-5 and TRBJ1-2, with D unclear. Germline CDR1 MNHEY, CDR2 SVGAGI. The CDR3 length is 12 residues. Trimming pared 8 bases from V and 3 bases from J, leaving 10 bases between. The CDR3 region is CASARSDYGYTF. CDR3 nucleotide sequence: TGTGCCAGCGCGAGGTCCGACTATGGCTACACCTTC.

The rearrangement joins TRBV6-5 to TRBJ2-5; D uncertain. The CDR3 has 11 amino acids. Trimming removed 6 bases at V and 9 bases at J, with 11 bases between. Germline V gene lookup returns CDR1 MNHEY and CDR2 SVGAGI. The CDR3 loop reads CASSPGSAQYF. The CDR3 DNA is TGTGCCAGCAGCCCAGGTAGTGCCCAGTACTTC.

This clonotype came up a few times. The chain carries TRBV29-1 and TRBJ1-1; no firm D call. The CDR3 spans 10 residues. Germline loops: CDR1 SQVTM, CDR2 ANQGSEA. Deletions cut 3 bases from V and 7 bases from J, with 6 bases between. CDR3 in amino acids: CSVESGEAFF. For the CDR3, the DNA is TGCAGCGTTGAGTCCGGTGAAGCTTTCTTT.

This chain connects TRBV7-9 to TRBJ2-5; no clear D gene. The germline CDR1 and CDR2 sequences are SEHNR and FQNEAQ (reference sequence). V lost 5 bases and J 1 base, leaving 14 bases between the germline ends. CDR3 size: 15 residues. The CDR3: CASSPRPGTQETQYF. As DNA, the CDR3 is TGTGCCAGCAGCCCCCGGCCAGGAACCCAAGAGACCCAGTACTTC.

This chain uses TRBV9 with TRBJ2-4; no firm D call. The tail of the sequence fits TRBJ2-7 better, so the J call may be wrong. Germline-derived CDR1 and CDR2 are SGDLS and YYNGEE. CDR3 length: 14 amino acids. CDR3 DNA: TGTGCCAGCAGCGTAGCGAGCACTTCTTGCGAGCAGTACTTC. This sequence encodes CASSVASTSCEQYF.

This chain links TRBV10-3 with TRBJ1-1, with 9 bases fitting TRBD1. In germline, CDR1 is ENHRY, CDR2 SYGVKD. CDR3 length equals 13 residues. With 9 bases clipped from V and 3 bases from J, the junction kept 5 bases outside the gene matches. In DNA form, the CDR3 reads TGTGCCATAAGGACAGGGGAGTACACTGAAGCTTTCTTT. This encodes CAIRTGEYTEAFF.

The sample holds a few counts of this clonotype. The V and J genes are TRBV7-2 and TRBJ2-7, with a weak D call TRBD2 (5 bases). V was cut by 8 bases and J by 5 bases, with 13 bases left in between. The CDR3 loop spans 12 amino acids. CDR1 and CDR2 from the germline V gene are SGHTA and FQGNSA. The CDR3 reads CASSRGRNEQYF. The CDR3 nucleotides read TGTGCCAGCTCACGGGGAAGAAACGAGCAGTACTTC.

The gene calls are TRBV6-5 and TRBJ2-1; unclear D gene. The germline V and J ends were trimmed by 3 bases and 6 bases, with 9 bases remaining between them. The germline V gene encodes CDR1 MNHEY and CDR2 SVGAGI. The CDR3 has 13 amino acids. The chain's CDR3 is CASSYEVTNEQFF. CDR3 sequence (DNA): TGTGCCAGCAGTTATGAAGTGACCAATGAGCAGTTCTTC.